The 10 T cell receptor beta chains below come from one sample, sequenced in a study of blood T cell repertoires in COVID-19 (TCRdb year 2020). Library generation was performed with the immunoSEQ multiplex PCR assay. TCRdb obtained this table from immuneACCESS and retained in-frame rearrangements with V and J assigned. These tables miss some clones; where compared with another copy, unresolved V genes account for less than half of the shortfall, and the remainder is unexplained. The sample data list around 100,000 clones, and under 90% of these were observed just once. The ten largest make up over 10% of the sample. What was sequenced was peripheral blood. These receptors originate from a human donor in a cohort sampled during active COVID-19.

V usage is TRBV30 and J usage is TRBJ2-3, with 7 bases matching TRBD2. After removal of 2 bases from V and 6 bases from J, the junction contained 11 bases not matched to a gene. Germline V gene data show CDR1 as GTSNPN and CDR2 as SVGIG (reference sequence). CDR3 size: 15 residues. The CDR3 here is CAWSTSLAWGDTQYF. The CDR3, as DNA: TGTGCCTGGAGTACCTCACTAGCGTGGGGCGATACGCAGTATTTT. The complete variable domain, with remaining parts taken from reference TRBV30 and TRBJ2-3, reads SQTIHQWPATLVQPVGSPLSLECTVEGTSNPNLYWYRQAAGRGLQLLFYSVGIGQISSEVPQNLSASRPQDRQFILSSKKLLLSDSGFYLCAWSTSLAWGDTQYFGPGTRLTVL.

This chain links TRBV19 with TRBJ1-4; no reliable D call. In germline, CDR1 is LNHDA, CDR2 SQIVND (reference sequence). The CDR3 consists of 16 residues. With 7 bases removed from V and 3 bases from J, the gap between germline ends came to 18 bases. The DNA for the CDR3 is TGTGCCAGTACGCTCGGCAGGTTGGTGGCTAATGAAAAACTGTTTTTT. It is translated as CASTLGRLVANEKLFF.

CDR3 in DNA: TGTGCCAGCAGTCACGGACAGGGTCGCACTGAAGCTTTCTTT. This sequence encodes CASSHGQGRTEAFF. The V and J genes are TRBV3-1 (or the pseudogene TRBV3-2) and TRBJ1-1; TRBD1 agrees at 8 bases. V dropped 6 bases and J dropped 4; count of bases not matched to a gene: 7. The CDR3 totals 14 residues. The germline CDR1 and CDR2 sequences are LGHDT and YNNKEL (reference sequence).

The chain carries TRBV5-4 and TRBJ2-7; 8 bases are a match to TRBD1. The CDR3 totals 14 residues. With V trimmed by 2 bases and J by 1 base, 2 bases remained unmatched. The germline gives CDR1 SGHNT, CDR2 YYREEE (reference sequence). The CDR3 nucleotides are TGTGCCAGCAGCTTACAGGGGGAATCCTACGAGCAGTACTTC. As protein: CASSLQGESYEQYF.

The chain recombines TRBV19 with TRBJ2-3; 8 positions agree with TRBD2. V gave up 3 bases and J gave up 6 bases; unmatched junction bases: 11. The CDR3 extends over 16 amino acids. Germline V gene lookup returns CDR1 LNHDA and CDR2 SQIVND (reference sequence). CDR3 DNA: TGTGCCAGTAGTATCGGGTGGACTAGCTCCCCCGATACGCAGTATTTT. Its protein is CASSIGWTSSPDTQYF.

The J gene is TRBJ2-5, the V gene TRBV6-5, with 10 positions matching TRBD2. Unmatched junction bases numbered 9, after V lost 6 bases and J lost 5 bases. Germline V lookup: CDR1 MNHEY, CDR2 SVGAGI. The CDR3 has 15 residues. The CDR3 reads CASSPGAGGLETQYF. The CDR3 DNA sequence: TGTGCCAGCAGCCCCGGAGCGGGAGGGCTGGAGACCCAGTACTTC.

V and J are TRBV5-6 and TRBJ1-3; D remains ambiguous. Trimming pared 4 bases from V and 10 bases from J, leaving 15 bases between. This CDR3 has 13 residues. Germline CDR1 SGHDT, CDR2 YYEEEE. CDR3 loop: CASSLGNTMTIYF. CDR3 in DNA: TGTGCCAGCAGCCTGGGAAACACCATGACCATATATTTT.

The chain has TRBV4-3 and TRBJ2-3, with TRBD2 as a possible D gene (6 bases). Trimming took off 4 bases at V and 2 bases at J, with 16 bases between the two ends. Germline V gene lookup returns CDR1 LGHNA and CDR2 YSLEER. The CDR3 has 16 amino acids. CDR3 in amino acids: CASSPRLVGYTDTQYF. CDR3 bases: TGCGCCAGCAGCCCAAGACTAGTGGGTTACACAGATACGCAGTATTTT.

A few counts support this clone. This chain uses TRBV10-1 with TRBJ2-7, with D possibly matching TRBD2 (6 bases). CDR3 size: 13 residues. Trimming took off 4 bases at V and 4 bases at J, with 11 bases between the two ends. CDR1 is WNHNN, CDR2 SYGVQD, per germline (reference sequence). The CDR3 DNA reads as TGCGCCAGCAGTGGTCCGGGACTGTACGAGCAGTACTTC. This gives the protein CASSGPGLYEQYF.

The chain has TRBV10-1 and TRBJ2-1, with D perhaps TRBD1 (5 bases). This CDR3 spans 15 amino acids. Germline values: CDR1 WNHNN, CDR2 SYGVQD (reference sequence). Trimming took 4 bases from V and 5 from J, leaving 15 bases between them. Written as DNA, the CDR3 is TGCGCCAGCAGTGCCAGGGTAGGGCCCCACAATGAGCAGTTCTTC. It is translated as CASSARVGPHNEQFF.